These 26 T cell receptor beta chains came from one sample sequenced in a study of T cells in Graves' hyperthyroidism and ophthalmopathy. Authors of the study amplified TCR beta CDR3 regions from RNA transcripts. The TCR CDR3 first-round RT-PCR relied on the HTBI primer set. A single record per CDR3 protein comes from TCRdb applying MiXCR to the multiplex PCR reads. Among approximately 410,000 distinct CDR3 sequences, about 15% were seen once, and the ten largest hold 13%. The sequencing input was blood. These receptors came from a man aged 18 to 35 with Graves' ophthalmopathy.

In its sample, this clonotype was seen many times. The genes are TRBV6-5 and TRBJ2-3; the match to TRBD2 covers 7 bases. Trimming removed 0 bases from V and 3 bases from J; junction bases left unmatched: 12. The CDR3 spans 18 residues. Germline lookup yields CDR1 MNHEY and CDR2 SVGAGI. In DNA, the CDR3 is TGTGCCAGCAGTTACTCCATCCATGCGCGGGGGATTACAGATACGCAGTATTTT. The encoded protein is CASSYSIHARGITDTQYF.

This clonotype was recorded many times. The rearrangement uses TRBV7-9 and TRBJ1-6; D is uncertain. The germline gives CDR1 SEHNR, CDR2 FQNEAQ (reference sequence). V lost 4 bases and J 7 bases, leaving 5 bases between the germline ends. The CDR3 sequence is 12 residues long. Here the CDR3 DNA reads TGTGCCAGCAGCTCCATGAATTCACCCCTCCACTTT. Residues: CASSSMNSPLHF.

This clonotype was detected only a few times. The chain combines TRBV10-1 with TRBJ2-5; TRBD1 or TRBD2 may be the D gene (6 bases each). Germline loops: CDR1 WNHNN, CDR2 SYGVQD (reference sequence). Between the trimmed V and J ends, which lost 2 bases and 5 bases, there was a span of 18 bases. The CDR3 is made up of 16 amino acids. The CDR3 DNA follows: TGCGCCAGCAGTGAGGGAATCAGGGGACTCCGGGAGACCCAGTACTTC. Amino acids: CASSEGIRGLRETQYF.

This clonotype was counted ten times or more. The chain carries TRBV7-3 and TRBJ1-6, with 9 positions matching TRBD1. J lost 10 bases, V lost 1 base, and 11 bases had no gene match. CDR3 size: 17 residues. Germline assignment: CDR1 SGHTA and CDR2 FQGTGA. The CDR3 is CASSLMALGTGRSPLHF. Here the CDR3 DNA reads TGTGCCAGCAGCTTAATGGCCCTCGGGACAGGGCGATCACCCCTCCACTTT.

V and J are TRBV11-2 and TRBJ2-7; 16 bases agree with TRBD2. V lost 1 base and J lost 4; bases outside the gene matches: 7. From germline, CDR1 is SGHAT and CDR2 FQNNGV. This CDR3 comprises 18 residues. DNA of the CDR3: TGTGCCAGCAGCTTAGGAGGGACTAGCGGGAGGGCCTCTTACGAGCAGTACTTC. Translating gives CASSLGGTSGRASYEQYF.

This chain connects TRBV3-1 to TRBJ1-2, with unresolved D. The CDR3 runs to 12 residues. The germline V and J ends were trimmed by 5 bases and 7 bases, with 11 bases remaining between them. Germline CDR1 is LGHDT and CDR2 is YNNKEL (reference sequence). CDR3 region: CASSYPEGGYTF. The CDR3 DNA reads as TGTGCCAGCAGCTACCCGGAGGGTGGCTACACCTTC.

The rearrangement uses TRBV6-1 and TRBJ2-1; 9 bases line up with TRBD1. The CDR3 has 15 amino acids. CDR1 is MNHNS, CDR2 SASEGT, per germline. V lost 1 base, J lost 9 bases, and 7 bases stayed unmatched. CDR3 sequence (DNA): TGTGCCAGCAGTGAAGGGACAGGGGCTAGTAGTGAGCAGTTCTTC. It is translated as CASSEGTGASSEQFF.

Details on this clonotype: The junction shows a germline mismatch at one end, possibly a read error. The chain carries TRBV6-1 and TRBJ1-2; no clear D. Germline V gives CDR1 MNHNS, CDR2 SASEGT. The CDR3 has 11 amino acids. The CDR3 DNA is TGTGCCAGCAGTCCGCCGGGTGGCTGCACCTTC. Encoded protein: CASSPPGGCTF.

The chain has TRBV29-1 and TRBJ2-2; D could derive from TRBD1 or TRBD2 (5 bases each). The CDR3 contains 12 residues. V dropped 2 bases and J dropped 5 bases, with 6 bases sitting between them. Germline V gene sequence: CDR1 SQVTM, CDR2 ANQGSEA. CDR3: CSVEWGTGELFF. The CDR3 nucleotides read TGCAGCGTTGAATGGGGGACCGGGGAGCTGTTTTTT.

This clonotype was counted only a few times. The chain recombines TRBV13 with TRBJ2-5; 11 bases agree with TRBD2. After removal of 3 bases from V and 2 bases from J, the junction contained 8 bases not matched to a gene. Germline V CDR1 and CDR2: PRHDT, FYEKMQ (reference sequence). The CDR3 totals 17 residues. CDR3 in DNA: TGTGCCAGCAGCTTCGGACTAGCGGGTGCGTATCAAGAGACCCAGTACTTC. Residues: CASSFGLAGAYQETQYF.

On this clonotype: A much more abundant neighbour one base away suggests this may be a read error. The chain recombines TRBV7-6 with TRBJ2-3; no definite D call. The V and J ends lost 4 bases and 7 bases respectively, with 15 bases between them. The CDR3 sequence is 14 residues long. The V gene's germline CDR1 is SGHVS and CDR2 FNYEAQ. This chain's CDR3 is CASSYDLTLNTQYF. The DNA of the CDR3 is TGTGCCAGCAGCTATGATCTGACCCTAAATACGCAGTATTTT.

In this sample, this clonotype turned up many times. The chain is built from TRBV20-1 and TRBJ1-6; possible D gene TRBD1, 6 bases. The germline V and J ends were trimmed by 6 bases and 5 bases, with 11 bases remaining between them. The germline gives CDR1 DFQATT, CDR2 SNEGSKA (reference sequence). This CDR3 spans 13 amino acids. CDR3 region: CSAEGENNSPLHF. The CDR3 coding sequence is TGCAGTGCCGAGGGGGAAAATAATTCACCCCTCCACTTT.

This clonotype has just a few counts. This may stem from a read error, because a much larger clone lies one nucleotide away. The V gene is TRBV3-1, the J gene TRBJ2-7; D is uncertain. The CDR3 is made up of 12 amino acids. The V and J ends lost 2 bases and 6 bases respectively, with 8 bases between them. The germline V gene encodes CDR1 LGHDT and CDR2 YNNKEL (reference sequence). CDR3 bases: TGTGCCAGCAGCCAATGGGCGACCGAGCAGTACTTC. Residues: CASSQWATEQYF.

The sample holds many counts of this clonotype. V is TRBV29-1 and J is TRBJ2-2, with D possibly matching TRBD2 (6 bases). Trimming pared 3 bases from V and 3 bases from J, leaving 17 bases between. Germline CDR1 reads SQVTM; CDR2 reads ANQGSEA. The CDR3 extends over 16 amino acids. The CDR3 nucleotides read TGCAGCGTTGAGATTAGCGGTCAGGTTCACACCGGGGAGCTGTTTTTT. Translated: CSVEISGQVHTGELFF.

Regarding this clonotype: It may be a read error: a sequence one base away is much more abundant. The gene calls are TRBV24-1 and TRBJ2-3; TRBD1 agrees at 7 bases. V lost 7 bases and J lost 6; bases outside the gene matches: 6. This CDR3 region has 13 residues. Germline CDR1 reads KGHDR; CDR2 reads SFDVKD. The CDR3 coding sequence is TGTGCCACCAGAGCAGGGGGAACGGATACGCAGTATTTT. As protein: CATRAGGTDTQYF.

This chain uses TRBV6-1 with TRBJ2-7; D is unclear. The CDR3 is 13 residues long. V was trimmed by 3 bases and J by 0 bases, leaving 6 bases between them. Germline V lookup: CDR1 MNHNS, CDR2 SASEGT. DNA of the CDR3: TGTGCCAGCAGTGAGAGACACTCCTACGAGCAGTACTTC. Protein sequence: CASSERHSYEQYF.

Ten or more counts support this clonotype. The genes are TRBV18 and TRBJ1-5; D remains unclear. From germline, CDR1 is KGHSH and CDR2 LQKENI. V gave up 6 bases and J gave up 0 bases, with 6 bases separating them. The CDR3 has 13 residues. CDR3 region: CASSGNSNQPQHF. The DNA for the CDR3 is TGTGCCAGCTCCGGGAATAGCAATCAGCCCCAGCATTTT.

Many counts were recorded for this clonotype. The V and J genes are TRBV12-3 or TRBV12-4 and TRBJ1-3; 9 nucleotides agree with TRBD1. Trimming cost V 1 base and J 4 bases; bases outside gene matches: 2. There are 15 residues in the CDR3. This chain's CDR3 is CASSLGGTGGNTIYF. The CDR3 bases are TGTGCCAGCAGTTTAGGCGGGACAGGGGGAAACACCATATATTTT.

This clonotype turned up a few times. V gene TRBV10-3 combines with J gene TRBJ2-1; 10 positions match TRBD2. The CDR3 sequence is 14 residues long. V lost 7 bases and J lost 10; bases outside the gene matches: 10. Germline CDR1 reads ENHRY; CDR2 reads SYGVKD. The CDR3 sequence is CAIMSSGRGGEQFF. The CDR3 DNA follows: TGTGCCATCATGTCAAGCGGGAGGGGTGGGGAGCAGTTCTTC.

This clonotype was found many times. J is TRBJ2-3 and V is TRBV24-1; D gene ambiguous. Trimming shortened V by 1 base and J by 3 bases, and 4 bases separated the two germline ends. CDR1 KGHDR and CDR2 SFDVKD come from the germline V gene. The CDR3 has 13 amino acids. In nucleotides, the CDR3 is TGTGCCACCAGTGATTTAACTACAGATACGCAGTATTTT. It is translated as CATSDLTTDTQYF.

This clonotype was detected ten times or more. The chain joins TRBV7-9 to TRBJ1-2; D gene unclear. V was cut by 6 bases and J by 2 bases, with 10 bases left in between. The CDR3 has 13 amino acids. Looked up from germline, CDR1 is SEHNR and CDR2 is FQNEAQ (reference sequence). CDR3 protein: CASSPDTNYGYTF. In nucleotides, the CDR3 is TGTGCCAGCAGTCCCGACACGAACTATGGCTACACCTTC. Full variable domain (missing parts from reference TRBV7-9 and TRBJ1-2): DTGVSQNPRHKITKRGQNVTFRCDPISEHNRLYWYRQTLGQGPEFLTYFQNEAQLEKSRLLSDRFSAERPKGSFSTLEIQRTEQGDSAMYLCASSPDTNYGYTFGSGTRLTVV.

CDR3 residues: CAISENSAGELFF. The CDR3 DNA follows: TGTGCCATCAGTGAGAATTCTGCCGGGGAGCTGTTTTTT. V gene TRBV10-3 combines with J gene TRBJ2-2, with unresolved D. The CDR3 runs to 13 residues. V was trimmed by 2 bases and J by 6 bases, leaving 7 bases between them. From germline, CDR1 is ENHRY and CDR2 SYGVKD.

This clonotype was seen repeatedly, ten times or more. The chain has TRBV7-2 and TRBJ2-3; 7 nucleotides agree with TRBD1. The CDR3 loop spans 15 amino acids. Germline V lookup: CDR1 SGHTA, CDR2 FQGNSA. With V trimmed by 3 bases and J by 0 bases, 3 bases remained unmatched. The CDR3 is CASSFGQDSTDTQYF. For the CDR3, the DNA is TGTGCCAGCAGCTTCGGACAGGATAGCACAGATACGCAGTATTTT. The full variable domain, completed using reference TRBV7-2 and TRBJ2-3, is GAGVSQSPSNKVTEKGKDVELRCDPISGHTALYWYRQSLGQGLEFLIYFQGNSAPDKSGLPSDRFSAERTGGSVSTLTIQRTQQEDSAVYLCASSFGQDSTDTQYFGPGTRLTVL.

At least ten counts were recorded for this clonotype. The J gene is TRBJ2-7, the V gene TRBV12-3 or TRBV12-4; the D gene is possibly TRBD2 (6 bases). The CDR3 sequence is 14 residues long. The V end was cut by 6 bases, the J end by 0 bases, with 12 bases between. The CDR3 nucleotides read TGTGCCAGCAGCCGGCGGGACCTCTCCTACGAGCAGTACTTC. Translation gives CASSRRDLSYEQYF.

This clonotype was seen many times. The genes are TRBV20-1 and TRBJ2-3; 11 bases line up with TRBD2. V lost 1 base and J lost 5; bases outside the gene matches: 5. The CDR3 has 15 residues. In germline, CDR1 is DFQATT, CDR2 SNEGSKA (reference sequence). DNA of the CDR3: TGCAGTGCTAGAGCTCGGCTAGCGGGGGGAGATACGCAGTATTTT. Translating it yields CSARARLAGGDTQYF.

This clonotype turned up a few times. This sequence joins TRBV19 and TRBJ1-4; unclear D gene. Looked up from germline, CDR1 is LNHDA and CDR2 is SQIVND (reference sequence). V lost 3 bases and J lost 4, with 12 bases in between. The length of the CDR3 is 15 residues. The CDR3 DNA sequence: TGTGCCAGTAGTATTGGAACCGACCTTAATGAAAAACTGTTTTTT. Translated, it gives CASSIGTDLNEKLFF.